The rows below give T cell receptor beta chains drawn from one sample of a study of blood T cell repertoires in COVID-19. Repertoires were generated with immunoSEQ multiplex PCR, while TCRdb's copy carries only in-frame clones and drops some. The profile covers approximately 88,000 clones, with 65% to 85% appearing a single time and more than 6% taken by the ten largest. Sequenced material: peripheral blood. The receptors were sampled from a man aged 65-85 years with COVID-19, enrolled during active disease. Both conserved end residues are part of each CDR3. The order of the fields is J gene, D gene, V gene, CDR3 protein. A D gene is named only where the DNA matches it firmly.

j_call: TRBJ1-2; d_call: TRBD1; v_call: TRBV25-1; cdr3_aa: CASSDETGLGYTF
j_call: TRBJ2-3; d_call: .; v_call: TRBV13; cdr3_aa: CASSLKGRPTDTQYF
j_call: TRBJ1-2; d_call: TRBD1; v_call: TRBV27; cdr3_aa: CASSPNPRDSLSYGYTF
j_call: TRBJ2-7; d_call: .; v_call: TRBV5-1; cdr3_aa: CASSLDSGEPYF
j_call: TRBJ2-3; d_call: .; v_call: TRBV7-6; cdr3_aa: CASSLRGGRLPTSTDTQYF
j_call: TRBJ2-7; d_call: .; v_call: TRBV5-1; cdr3_aa: CASSLGAGLYEQYF
j_call: TRBJ2-5; d_call: TRBD2; v_call: TRBV11-2; cdr3_aa: CASSLGVSGGFFQETQYF
j_call: TRBJ2-7; d_call: TRBD2; v_call: TRBV4-3; cdr3_aa: CASSQTGLTSDTSYEQYF
j_call: TRBJ1-3; d_call: .; v_call: TRBV12-5; cdr3_aa: CASGLVIAGTGNTIYF
j_call: TRBJ2-5; d_call: TRBD2; v_call: TRBV5-4; cdr3_aa: CASSLSGGAYETQYF
j_call: TRBJ2-7; d_call: TRBD2; v_call: TRBV6-6; cdr3_aa: CASRNSGTREGEQYF
j_call: TRBJ2-7; d_call: TRBD2; v_call: TRBV5-4; cdr3_aa: CASSLGSSGRAGREQYF
j_call: TRBJ1-2; d_call: TRBD1; v_call: TRBV7-2; cdr3_aa: CASSRQGRANYGYTF
j_call: TRBJ1-2; d_call: .; v_call: TRBV30; cdr3_aa: CAWSADNGRNYGYTF
j_call: TRBJ1-6; d_call: TRBD1; v_call: TRBV6-5; cdr3_aa: CASSYQNTGDSPLHF
j_call: TRBJ2-7; d_call: TRBD2; v_call: TRBV7-2; cdr3_aa: CASSLERLAGGEQYF
j_call: TRBJ2-7; d_call: .; v_call: TRBV7-8; cdr3_aa: CASSLTGVGSSYEQYF
j_call: TRBJ1-2; d_call: TRBD1; v_call: TRBV9; cdr3_aa: CASSADRGLLGGYTF
j_call: TRBJ1-2; d_call: .; v_call: TRBV9; cdr3_aa: CASSVATTNYGYTF
j_call: TRBJ2-4; d_call: TRBD2; v_call: TRBV7-2; cdr3_aa: CASSLDYSGAKNIQYF
j_call: TRBJ1-2; d_call: .; v_call: TRBV27; cdr3_aa: CASRPGGGYGYTF
j_call: TRBJ2-5; d_call: TRBD2; v_call: TRBV27; cdr3_aa: CASSMGGVETQYF
j_call: TRBJ1-1; d_call: .; v_call: TRBV9; cdr3_aa: CASSGSWATTEAFF
j_call: TRBJ2-1; d_call: TRBD2; v_call: TRBV6-5; cdr3_aa: CASRLAGATYNEQFF
j_call: TRBJ2-1; d_call: .; v_call: TRBV11-3; cdr3_aa: CASSLSYSSSYNEQFF
j_call: TRBJ2-7; d_call: TRBD1; v_call: TRBV5-1; cdr3_aa: CASSPTGTTYEQYF
j_call: TRBJ2-1; d_call: .; v_call: TRBV13; cdr3_aa: CASSPINNEQFF
j_call: TRBJ2-7; d_call: .; v_call: TRBV6-2/TRBV6-3; cdr3_aa: CASSSNPVAYEQYF
j_call: TRBJ2-1; d_call: .; v_call: TRBV11-3; cdr3_aa: CASSLGSGNEQFF
j_call: TRBJ2-3; d_call: .; v_call: TRBV12-3/TRBV12-4; cdr3_aa: CASRQPVTDTQYF
j_call: TRBJ2-2; d_call: TRBD1; v_call: TRBV29-1; cdr3_aa: CSVRKGTGNSGELFF
j_call: TRBJ1-2; d_call: .; v_call: TRBV9; cdr3_aa: CASSVGFRGLNRYTF
j_call: TRBJ1-6; d_call: .; v_call: TRBV27; cdr3_aa: CASSQGYSPLHF
j_call: TRBJ2-7; d_call: .; v_call: TRBV20-1; cdr3_aa: CSARAQYEQYF
j_call: TRBJ2-5; d_call: .; v_call: TRBV28; cdr3_aa: CASSLNIQETQYF
j_call: TRBJ1-1; d_call: .; v_call: TRBV4-1; cdr3_aa: CASSGPTVNTEAFF
j_call: TRBJ2-5; d_call: TRBD1; v_call: TRBV3-1/TRBV3-2; cdr3_aa: CASSQLDRGLQETQYF
j_call: TRBJ2-7; d_call: .; v_call: TRBV6-5; cdr3_aa: CASSPTRQRDEQYF
j_call: TRBJ1-2; d_call: TRBD1; v_call: TRBV9; cdr3_aa: CASSPSGQAPDGYTF
j_call: TRBJ2-2; d_call: .; v_call: TRBV2; cdr3_aa: CASSFLLNTGELFF
j_call: TRBJ1-6; d_call: TRBD1; v_call: TRBV4-3; cdr3_aa: CASSLSGQENSPLHF
j_call: TRBJ1-1; d_call: .; v_call: TRBV6-5; cdr3_aa: CASSYSNRQMNTEAFF
j_call: TRBJ2-1; d_call: TRBD2; v_call: TRBV30; cdr3_aa: CAWSFGAGYNEQFF
j_call: TRBJ2-3; d_call: .; v_call: TRBV7-2; cdr3_aa: CASTQGGADTQYF
j_call: TRBJ1-6; d_call: .; v_call: TRBV6-6; cdr3_aa: CASSYGASTYSPLHF
j_call: TRBJ1-5; d_call: .; v_call: TRBV19; cdr3_aa: CASSWGIASNQPQHF
j_call: TRBJ1-5; d_call: .; v_call: TRBV7-2; cdr3_aa: CASSVGGVSNQPQHF
j_call: TRBJ2-3; d_call: .; v_call: TRBV19; cdr3_aa: CASSISGRGEGTDTQYF